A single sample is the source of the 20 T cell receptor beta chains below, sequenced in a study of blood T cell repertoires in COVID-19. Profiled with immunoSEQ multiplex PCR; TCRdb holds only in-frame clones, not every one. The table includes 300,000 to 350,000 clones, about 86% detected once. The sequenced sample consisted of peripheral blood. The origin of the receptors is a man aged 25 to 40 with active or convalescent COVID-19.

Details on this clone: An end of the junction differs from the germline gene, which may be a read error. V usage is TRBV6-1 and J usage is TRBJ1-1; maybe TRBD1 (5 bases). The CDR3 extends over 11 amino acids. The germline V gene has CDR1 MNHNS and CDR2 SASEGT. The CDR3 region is CASSERRTLKF. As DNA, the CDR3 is TGTGCCAGCAGTGAGCGACGGACACTGAAGTTT.

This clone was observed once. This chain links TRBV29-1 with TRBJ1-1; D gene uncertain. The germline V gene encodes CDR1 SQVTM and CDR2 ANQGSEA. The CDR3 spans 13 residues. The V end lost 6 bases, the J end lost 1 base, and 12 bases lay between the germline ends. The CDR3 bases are TGCAGCGTCCGAGAACAGACGAACACTGAAGCTTTCTTT. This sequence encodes CSVREQTNTEAFF.

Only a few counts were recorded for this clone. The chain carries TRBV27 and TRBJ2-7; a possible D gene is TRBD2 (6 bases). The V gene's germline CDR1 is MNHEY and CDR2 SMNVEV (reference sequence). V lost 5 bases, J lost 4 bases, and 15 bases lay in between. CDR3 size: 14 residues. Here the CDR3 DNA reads TGTGCCAGCAGTCCGGGACTCTCCTATTACGAGCAGTACTTC. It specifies CASSPGLSYYEQYF.

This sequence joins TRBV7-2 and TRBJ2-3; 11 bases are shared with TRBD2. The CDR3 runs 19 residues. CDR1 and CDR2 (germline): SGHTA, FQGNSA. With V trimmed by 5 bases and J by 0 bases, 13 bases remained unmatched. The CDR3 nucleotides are TGTGCCAGCAGCCCACAGGGGAGACTAGCGGGGTCTAGCACAGATACGCAGTATTTT. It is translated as CASSPQGRLAGSSTDTQYF.

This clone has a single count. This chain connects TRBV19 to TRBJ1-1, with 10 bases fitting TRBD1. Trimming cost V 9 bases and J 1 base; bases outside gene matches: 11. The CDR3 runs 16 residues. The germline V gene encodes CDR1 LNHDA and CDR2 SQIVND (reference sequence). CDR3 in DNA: TGTGCCAGAGACCGGGACAGGGGCCGCAGGAACACTGAAGCTTTCTTT. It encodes CARDRDRGRRNTEAFF.

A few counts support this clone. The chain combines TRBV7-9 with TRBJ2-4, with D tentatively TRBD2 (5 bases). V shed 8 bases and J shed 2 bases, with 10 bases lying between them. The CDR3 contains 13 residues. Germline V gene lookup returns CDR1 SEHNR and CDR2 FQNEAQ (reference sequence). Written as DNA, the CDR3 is TGTGCCAGCGCTCCGGGGACCAAAAACATTCAGTACTTC. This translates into CASAPGTKNIQYF.

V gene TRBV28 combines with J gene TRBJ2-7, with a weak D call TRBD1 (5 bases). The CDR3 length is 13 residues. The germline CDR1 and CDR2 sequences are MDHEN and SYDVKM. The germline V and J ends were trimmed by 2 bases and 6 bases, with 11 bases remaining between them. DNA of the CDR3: TGTGCCAGCAGTTTAAGGCCCAGGGTCGAGCAGTACTTC. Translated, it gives CASSLRPRVEQYF.

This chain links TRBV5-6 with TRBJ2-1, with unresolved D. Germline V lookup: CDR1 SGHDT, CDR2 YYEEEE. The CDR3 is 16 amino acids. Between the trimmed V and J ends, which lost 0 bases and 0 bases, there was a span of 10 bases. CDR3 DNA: TGTGCCAGCAGCTTGGCGGTTCCAAGCTCCTACAATGAGCAGTTCTTC. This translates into CASSLAVPSSYNEQFF.

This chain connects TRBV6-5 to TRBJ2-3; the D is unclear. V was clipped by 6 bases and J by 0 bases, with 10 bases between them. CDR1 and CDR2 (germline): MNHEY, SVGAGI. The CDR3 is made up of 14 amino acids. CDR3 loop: CASRRHSSTDTQYF. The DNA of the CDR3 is TGTGCCAGCAGAAGACATTCTAGCACAGATACGCAGTATTTT.

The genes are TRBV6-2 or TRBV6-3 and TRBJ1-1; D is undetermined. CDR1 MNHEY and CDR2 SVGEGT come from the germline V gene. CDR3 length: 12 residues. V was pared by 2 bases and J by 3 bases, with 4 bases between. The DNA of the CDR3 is TGTGCCAGCAGTTACCCATACACTGAAGCTTTCTTT. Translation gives CASSYPYTEAFF.

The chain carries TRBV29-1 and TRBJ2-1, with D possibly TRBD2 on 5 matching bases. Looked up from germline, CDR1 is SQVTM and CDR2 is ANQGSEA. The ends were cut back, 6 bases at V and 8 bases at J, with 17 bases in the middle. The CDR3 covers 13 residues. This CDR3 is CSVGLRGRDEQFF. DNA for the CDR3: TGCAGCGTCGGACTTCGAGGTAGGGATGAGCAGTTCTTC.

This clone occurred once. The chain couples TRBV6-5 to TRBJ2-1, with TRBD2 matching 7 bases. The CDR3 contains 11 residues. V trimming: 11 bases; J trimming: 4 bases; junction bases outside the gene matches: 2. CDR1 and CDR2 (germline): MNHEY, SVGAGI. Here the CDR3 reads CAAGLYNEQFF. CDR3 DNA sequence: TGTGCCGCGGGACTATACAATGAGCAGTTCTTC.

The CDR3 DNA sequence: TGTGCCAGCAGCTTGCCTGCGATGACTAAGAACGAGCAGTACTTC. Encoded protein: CASSLPAMTKNEQYF. V and J are TRBV5-4 and TRBJ2-7; maybe TRBD2 (5 bases). The CDR3 has 15 amino acids. Germline CDR1 reads SGHNT; CDR2 reads YYREEE (reference sequence). V was shortened by 1 base and J by 5 bases, with 16 bases between the two germline ends.

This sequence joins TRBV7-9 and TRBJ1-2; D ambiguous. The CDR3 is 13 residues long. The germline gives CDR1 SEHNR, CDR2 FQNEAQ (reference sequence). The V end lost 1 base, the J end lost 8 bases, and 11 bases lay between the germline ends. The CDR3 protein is CASSLVARGGYTF. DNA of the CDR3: TGTGCCAGCAGCTTAGTTGCCCGAGGAGGCTACACCTTC.

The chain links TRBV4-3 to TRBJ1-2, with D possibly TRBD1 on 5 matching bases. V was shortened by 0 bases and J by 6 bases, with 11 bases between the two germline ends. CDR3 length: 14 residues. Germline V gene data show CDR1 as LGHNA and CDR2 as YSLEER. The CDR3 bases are TGCGCCAGCAGCCAAGACGGAGGGGTAAATGGCTACACCTTC. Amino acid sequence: CASSQDGGVNGYTF.

The CDR3 nucleotides read TGTGCCAGCAGCCCCCGGACAGGGGTTAGAGAAGGAAACACCATATATTTT. Protein product: CASSPRTGVREGNTIYF. V gene TRBV9 combines with J gene TRBJ1-3; 9 nucleotides line up with TRBD1. CDR3 length equals 17 residues. Germline CDR1 SGDLS, CDR2 YYNGEE. J was trimmed by 4 bases and V by 4 bases; bases with no gene match: 12.

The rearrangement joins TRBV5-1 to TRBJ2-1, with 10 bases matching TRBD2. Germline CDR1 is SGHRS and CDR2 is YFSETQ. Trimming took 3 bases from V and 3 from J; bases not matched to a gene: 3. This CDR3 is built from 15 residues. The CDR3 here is CASSSTSGNYNEQFF. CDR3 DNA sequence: TGCGCCAGCAGCTCAACTAGCGGGAACTACAATGAGCAGTTCTTC.

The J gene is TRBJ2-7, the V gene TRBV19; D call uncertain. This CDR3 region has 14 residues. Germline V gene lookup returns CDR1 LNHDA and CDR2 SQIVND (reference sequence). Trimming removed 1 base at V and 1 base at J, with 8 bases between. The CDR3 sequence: CASSIVASSYEQYF. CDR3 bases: TGTGCCAGTAGTATAGTAGCCAGTTCCTACGAGCAGTACTTC.

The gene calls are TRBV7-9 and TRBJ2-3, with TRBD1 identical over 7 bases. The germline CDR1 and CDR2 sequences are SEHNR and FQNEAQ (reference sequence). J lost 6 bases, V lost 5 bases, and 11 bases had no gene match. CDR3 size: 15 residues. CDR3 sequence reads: CASSEGGFPLDTQYF. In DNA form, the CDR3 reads TGTGCCAGCAGCGAAGGGGGCTTCCCCCTGGATACGCAGTATTTT.

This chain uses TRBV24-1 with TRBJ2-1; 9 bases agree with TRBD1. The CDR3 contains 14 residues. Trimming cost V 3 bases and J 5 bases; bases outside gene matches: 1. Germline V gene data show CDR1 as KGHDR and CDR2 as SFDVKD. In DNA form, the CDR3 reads TGTGCCACCAGTGATGGGACAGGGAACAATGAGCAGTTCTTC. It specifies CATSDGTGNNEQFF.